These 22 T cell receptor beta chains share one sample of origin, sequenced in a study of T cells in Graves' hyperthyroidism and ophthalmopathy. Regions amplified from RNA transcripts were the TCR beta CDR3 regions. RT-PCR in the first round (using the HTBI primer set) targeted the TCR CDR3. TCRdb used MiXCR to reprocess the multiplex PCR reads, holding one entry per CDR3 protein. The sample consists of some 500,000 distinct CDR3 sequences, roughly a quarter of them appearing once. Sample: blood. These receptors came from a woman in her twenties or thirties with Graves' ophthalmopathy.

Regarding this clonotype: The conserved phenylalanine or tryptophan normally closing the CDR3 is absent here, so this likely arose from a read error. This chain connects TRBV6-1 to TRBJ1-2; the D is unclear. The CDR3 is 10 amino acids. V was shortened by 9 bases and J by 4 bases, with 6 bases between the two germline ends. Germline V gene sequence: CDR1 MNHNS, CDR2 SASEGT. The CDR3 DNA is TGTGCCAGTAAGAGCTATGGCTACACCTAC. Its translation: CASKSYGYTY.

This clonotype appeared many times. V is TRBV12-3 or TRBV12-4 and J is TRBJ2-2; 8 bases are shared with TRBD1. The CDR3 spans 15 residues. Trimming at V came to 3 bases and at J to 4 bases, leaving 4 bases not matched to a gene. CDR3: CASSLDRDFTGELFF. The CDR3 region has the DNA TGTGCCAGCAGTTTGGACAGGGATTTCACCGGGGAGCTGTTTTTT.

The CDR3 here is CASLQGGGDEQFF. CDR3 in DNA: TGTGCCAGCCTTCAGGGGGGGGGCGATGAGCAGTTCTTC. The rearrangement joins TRBV6-2 or TRBV6-3 to TRBJ2-1; possibly TRBD1 or TRBD2 for D (7 bases each). CDR3 length: 13 residues. Germline lookup yields CDR1 MNHEY and CDR2 SVGEGT. V dropped 8 bases and J dropped 8 bases, with 16 bases sitting between them.

The table lists this clonotype with many counts. The chain carries TRBV27 and TRBJ2-7, with 7 bases fitting TRBD2. V was pared by 8 bases and J by 6 bases, with 7 bases of the junction left unmatched. CDR3 length: 12 residues. Germline V gene lookup returns CDR1 MNHEY and CDR2 SMNVEV (reference sequence). CDR3 in DNA: TGTGCCAGCGGGGGGACGGGAGGCGAGCAGTACTTC. Translated: CASGGTGGEQYF.

The chain uses TRBV7-8 and TRBJ1-1; a possible D gene is TRBD1 (6 bases). The V and J ends lost 0 bases and 5 bases respectively, with 13 bases between them. CDR1 and CDR2 from the germline V gene are SGHVS and FQNEAQ. The CDR3 sequence is 15 residues long. The CDR3, as DNA: TGTGCCAGCAGCTTAGCCGGGGGCTTTAAGACTGAAGCTTTCTTT. Protein product: CASSLAGGFKTEAFF.

This chain connects TRBV7-8 to TRBJ2-7, with 13 bases fitting TRBD2. CDR1 and CDR2 (germline): SGHVS, FQNEAQ. This CDR3 has 16 residues. V was clipped by 4 bases and J by 6 bases; unmatched bases: 9. In nucleotides, the CDR3 is TGTGCCAGCAGCTCACGGGGCGGACTAGCGGGAGTCGAGCAGTACTTC. This translates into CASSSRGGLAGVEQYF. The whole variable domain, filled in from reference TRBV7-8 and TRBJ2-7, reads GAGVSQSPRYKVAKRGQDVALRCDPISGHVSLFWYQQALGQGPEFLTYFQNEAQLDKSGLPSDRFFAERPEGSVSTLKIQRTQQEDSAVYLCASSSRGGLAGVEQYFGPGTRLTVT.

In regard to this clonotype: It may be a read error: a sequence one base away is much more abundant. DNA for the CDR3: TGTGCCAGCAGTGGAGGGACATTCAACTCTGGGGCCAACGTCCTGACTTTC. Its translation: CASSGGTFNSGANVLTF. The chain uses TRBV6-1 and TRBJ2-6; perhaps TRBD1 as D (6 bases). Trimming took 4 bases from V and 0 from J, leaving 13 bases between them. In germline, CDR1 is MNHNS, CDR2 SASEGT. This CDR3 region has 17 residues.

This clonotype has a single count. This chain links TRBV7-8 with TRBJ1-1; D is unclear. The CDR3 totals 14 residues. V lost 3 bases, J lost 2 bases, and 10 bases lay in between. Germline CDR1 reads SGHVS; CDR2 reads FQNEAQ. The chain's CDR3 is CASSFSLSNTEAFF. Written as DNA, the CDR3 is TGTGCCAGCAGCTTTTCACTCAGTAACACTGAAGCTTTCTTT.

The chain combines TRBV6-1 with TRBJ2-7, with 9 bases matching TRBD1. Germline V gene sequence: CDR1 MNHNS, CDR2 SASEGT. The V and J ends lost 6 bases and 7 bases, in that order; junction bases with no gene match: 13. The CDR3 is 15 residues long. As DNA, the CDR3 is TGTGCCAGCAGGAGGGCACAGGGGGCGCCGGGTGAGCAGTACTTC. This codes for CASRRAQGAPGEQYF.

The chain employs TRBV30 and TRBJ1-1; 12 nucleotides line up with TRBD1. Germline-derived CDR1 and CDR2 are GTSNPN and SVGIG (reference sequence). With V trimmed by 3 bases and J by 6 bases, 8 bases remained unmatched. CDR3 length: 15 amino acids. The CDR3 region is CAWRPGQGARAEAFF. The CDR3 DNA is TGTGCCTGGAGACCGGGACAGGGGGCGCGGGCTGAAGCTTTCTTT.

In its sample, this clonotype was seen many times. The V call is TRBV28, the J call TRBJ2-7; 7 nucleotides line up with TRBD1. The CDR3 runs to 13 residues. Germline V gives CDR1 MDHEN, CDR2 SYDVKM. Trimming at V came to 6 bases and at J to 2 bases, leaving 4 bases not matched to a gene. The CDR3 DNA is TGTGCCAGCAGCCCGGGACAGACCTACGAGCAGTACTTC. Translated: CASSPGQTYEQYF.

This chain joins TRBV11-2 and TRBJ1-2, with D possibly TRBD1 on 5 matching bases. The germline CDR1 and CDR2 sequences are SGHAT and FQNNGV. V gave up 0 bases and J gave up 0 bases, with 8 bases separating them. This CDR3 comprises 15 residues. CDR3 protein: CASSLDGAPNYGYTF. As DNA, the CDR3 is TGTGCCAGCAGCTTAGACGGGGCCCCTAACTATGGCTACACCTTC.

In its sample, this clonotype was seen many times. The chain is built from TRBV30 and TRBJ2-2; 10 nucleotides match TRBD2. The J segment lost 4 bases and the V segment lost 4 bases, leaving 12 bases of the junction unmatched. From germline, CDR1 is GTSNPN and CDR2 SVGIG (reference sequence). The CDR3 sequence is 17 residues long. This CDR3 reads CAWIVGSGGTSTGELFF. The CDR3 nucleotides are TGTGCCTGGATAGTCGGTAGCGGGGGGACAAGCACCGGGGAGCTGTTTTTT.

On this clonotype itself: An end of the junction does not agree with germline; a read error may underlie this. The chain employs TRBV12-3 or TRBV12-4 and TRBJ2-7; TRBD2 matches 8 bases. This CDR3 is 13 amino acids long. In DNA form, the CDR3 reads TGTGCCAGCAGATTAGCGGGATACAACGAGCAGTACTTC. It specifies CASRLAGYNEQYF.

In this sample, this clonotype turned up a few times. The V and J genes are TRBV12-3 or TRBV12-4 and TRBJ2-5, with D unresolved. The ends were cut back, 1 base at V and 5 bases at J, with 11 bases in the middle. This CDR3 has 14 residues. The CDR3 sequence is CASSLVSLGETQYF. CDR3 DNA sequence: TGTGCCAGCAGTTTAGTCAGTCTAGGGGAGACCCAGTACTTC.

This clonotype was detected many times. The chain combines TRBV6-1 with TRBJ1-2; D might be TRBD1 (6 bases). CDR1 MNHNS and CDR2 SASEGT come from the germline V gene. This CDR3 has 13 amino acids. V lost 6 bases and J lost 4, with 12 bases in between. CDR3 loop: CASRTQGVYGYTF. The CDR3 DNA sequence: TGTGCCAGCAGAACACAGGGTGTCTATGGCTACACCTTC.

On this clonotype itself: A much bigger clone sits one base away, suggesting this may be a read error. The chain is built from TRBV29-1 and TRBJ1-2; D gene unclear. V was cut by 0 bases and J by 12 bases, with 11 bases left in between. This CDR3 region has 11 residues. In germline, CDR1 is SQVTM, CDR2 ANQGSEA. The DNA for the CDR3 is TGCAGCGTTGAAGATGATCCGGGCCACACCTTC. Translated: CSVEDDPGHTF. Using reference TRBV29-1 and TRBJ1-2 for the parts outside the CDR3, the full variable domain is SAVISQKPSRDICQRGTSLTIQCQVDSQVTMMFWYRQQPGQSLTLIATANQGSEATYESGFVIDKFPISRPNLTFSTLTVSNMSPEDSSIYLCSVEDDPGHTFGSGTRLTVV.

This clonotype was picked up many times. CDR3 in DNA: TGTGCCAGCAGCCACTGGTCGGACAAGAACACTGAAGCTTTCTTT. Amino acids: CASSHWSDKNTEAFF. The chain carries TRBV3-1 and TRBJ1-1; TRBD1 might be the D (5 bases). CDR1 and CDR2 (germline): LGHDT, YNNKEL (reference sequence). Trimming stripped 3 bases from V and 1 base from J, with 12 bases between. This CDR3 has 15 amino acids.

CDR3 sequence: CASSQQGAAEAFF. CDR3 nucleotide sequence: TGTGCCAGCAGCCAGCAGGGTGCGGCTGAAGCTTTCTTT. The V and J genes are TRBV3-1 and TRBJ1-1; a possible D gene is TRBD1 (5 bases). The germline V gene has CDR1 LGHDT and CDR2 YNNKEL (reference sequence). The CDR3 spans 13 residues. V lost 3 bases and J lost 6, with 11 bases in between.

This clonotype has at least ten counts. This sequence joins TRBV19 and TRBJ1-1, with 7 bases fitting TRBD1. The junction had 9 bases not matched to a gene; V was cut back by 7 bases and J by 4 bases. The CDR3 is made up of 14 amino acids. Germline CDR1 LNHDA, CDR2 SQIVND (reference sequence). CDR3 DNA sequence: TGTGCCAGTACCCCGACAGGGATGGGCACTGAAGCTTTCTTT. Its protein is CASTPTGMGTEAFF.

The V gene is TRBV24-1, the J gene TRBJ2-2; D perhaps matches TRBD2 (6 bases). The CDR3 sequence is 12 residues long. Per the germline V gene, CDR1 is KGHDR and CDR2 is SFDVKD. The germline V and J ends were trimmed by 9 bases and 6 bases, with 10 bases remaining between them. Here the CDR3 DNA reads TGTGCCACCCATGGGGGGTCCGGGGAGCTGTTTTTT. It yields the protein CATHGGSGELFF.

This clonotype was recorded many times. The chain links TRBV19 to TRBJ2-5; 9 nucleotides align to TRBD2. CDR1 and CDR2 from the germline V gene are LNHDA and SQIVND (reference sequence). V was pared by 7 bases and J by 5 bases, with 8 bases of the junction left unmatched. The CDR3 is made up of 14 amino acids. The CDR3 loop reads CASMRRGGSETQYF. Here the CDR3 DNA reads TGTGCCAGTATGAGGCGGGGGGGCTCTGAGACCCAGTACTTC.